The clone carrying this T cell receptor beta chain appeared many times. No antigen is known for it. The time point: patch test 2, 6 weeks after DPC sensitization. Treatment given: therapeutic diphenylcyclopropenone sensitization with weekly scalp DPC. Blood collection took place prior to placing each patch test. This record belongs to a study of human T cells and chemical hapten exposure. Findings and caveats of the study: There was a positive correlation between PT1 expanded TCR counts and patch test score.

MiXCR was run by TCRdb on the RACE reads, yielding one entry per CDR3 protein. Among hundreds of thousands of distinct CDR3 sequences listed, around 6% were seen once. The clonotype was recovered from a woman under 30 with alopecia areata. Some clones in this sample may be carry-over from other donors' samples. Sequenced material: whole blood, taken in connection with sensitization to the hapten diphenylcyclopropenone (DPC).

CDR3 sequence: CASSVDNSGNTIYF. Written as DNA, the CDR3 is TGTGCCAGCAGCGTCGACAACTCTGGAAACACCATATATTTT. The chain is built from TRBV9 and TRBJ1-3, with D uncertain. The length of the CDR3 is 14 residues. The V gene's germline CDR1 is SGDLS and CDR2 YYNGEE. Trimming shortened V by 2 bases and J by 0 bases, and 6 bases separated the two germline ends. The whole variable domain, remainder taken from reference TRBV9 and TRBJ1-3, is DSGVTQTPKHLITATGQRVTLRCSPRSGDLSVYWYQQSLDQGLQFLIQYYNGEERAKGNILERFSAQQFPDLHSELNLSSLELGDSALYFCASSVDNSGNTIYFGEGSWLTVV.